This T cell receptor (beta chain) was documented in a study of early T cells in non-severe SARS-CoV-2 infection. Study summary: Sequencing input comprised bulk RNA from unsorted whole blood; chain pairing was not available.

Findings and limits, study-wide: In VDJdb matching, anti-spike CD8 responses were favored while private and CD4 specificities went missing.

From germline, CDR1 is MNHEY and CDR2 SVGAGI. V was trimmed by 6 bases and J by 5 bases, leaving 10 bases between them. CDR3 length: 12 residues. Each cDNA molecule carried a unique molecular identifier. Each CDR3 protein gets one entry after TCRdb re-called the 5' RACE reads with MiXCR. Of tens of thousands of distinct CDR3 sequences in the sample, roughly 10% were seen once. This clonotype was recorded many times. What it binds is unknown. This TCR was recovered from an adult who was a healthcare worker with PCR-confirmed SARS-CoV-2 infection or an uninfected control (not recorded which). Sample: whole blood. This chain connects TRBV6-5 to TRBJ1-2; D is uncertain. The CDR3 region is CASRSPGYGYTF. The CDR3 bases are TGTGCCAGCAGGAGCCCAGGATATGGCTACACCTTC.